This T cell receptor beta chain was observed in a study of T cells of healthy individuals. This clonotype occurred many times. TCRdb recomputed calls from the 5' RACE reads with MiXCR, one row per CDR3 protein. The sample carries 90,000 to 100,000 distinct CDR3 sequences, around 17% recorded once. With 1 base removed from V and 4 bases from J, the gap between germline ends came to 8 bases. Germline-derived CDR1 and CDR2 are SGHVS and FQNEAQ. The CDR3 covers 15 residues. This sequence originates from a human donor in good health. V and J are TRBV7-8 and TRBJ2-6, with no clear D. CDR3 sequence (DNA): TGTGCCAGCAGCTTAGAACGCCTCGGGGCCAACGTCCTGACTTTC. This translates into CASSLERLGANVLTF. The whole variable domain, filled in from reference TRBV7-8 and TRBJ2-6, reads GAGVSQSPRYKVAKRGQDVALRCDPISGHVSLFWYQQALGQGPEFLTYFQNEAQLDKSGLPSDRFFAERPEGSVSTLKIQRTQQEDSAVYLCASSLERLGANVLTFGAGSRLTVL.